This record looks at one TCR beta chain sequence and its context. These data originate in a study of blood T cell repertoires in COVID-19. The CDR3 is 17 amino acids. The ends lost 6 bases at V and 7 bases at J; junction bases unmatched: 15. Germline lookup yields CDR1 ENHRY and CDR2 SYGVKD. Authors' methods: By means of reference gene primer amplification, nucleated cell counts were estimated. TCRdb's table, derived via immunoSEQ multiplex PCR, lists solely in-frame clones and lacks some. For V, J and clone size, that table is used; D and trimming come from the DNA. The sample consists of some 150,000 clones, around 86% of them appearing once.

The sample taken for sequencing was peripheral blood. The sequence was collected from an older woman with active or convalescent COVID-19. The rearrangement joins TRBV10-3 to TRBJ2-7, with 13 bases lining up with TRBD2. This chain's CDR3 is CAISLGTSGARRVEQYF. For the CDR3, the DNA is TGTGCCATCAGCCTCGGGACTAGCGGGGCCCGCCGTGTGGAGCAGTACTTC.